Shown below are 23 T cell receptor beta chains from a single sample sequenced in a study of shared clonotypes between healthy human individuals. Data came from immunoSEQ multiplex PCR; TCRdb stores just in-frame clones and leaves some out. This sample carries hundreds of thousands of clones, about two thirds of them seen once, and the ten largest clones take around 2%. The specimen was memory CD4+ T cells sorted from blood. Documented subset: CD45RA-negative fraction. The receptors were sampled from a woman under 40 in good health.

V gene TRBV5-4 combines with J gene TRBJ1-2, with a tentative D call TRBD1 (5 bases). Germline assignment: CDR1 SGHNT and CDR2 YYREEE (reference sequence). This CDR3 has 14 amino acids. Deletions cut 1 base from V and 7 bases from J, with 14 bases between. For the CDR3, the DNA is TGTGCCAGCAGCTTGCAGGGTTTGTCGGTTGGCTACACCTTC. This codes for CASSLQGLSVGYTF.

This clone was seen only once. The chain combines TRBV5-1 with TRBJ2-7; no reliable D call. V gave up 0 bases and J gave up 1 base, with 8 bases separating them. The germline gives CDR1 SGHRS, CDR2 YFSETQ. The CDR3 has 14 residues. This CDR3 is CASSLGYISYEQYF. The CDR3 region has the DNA TGCGCCAGCAGCTTGGGTTACATATCCTACGAGCAGTACTTC.

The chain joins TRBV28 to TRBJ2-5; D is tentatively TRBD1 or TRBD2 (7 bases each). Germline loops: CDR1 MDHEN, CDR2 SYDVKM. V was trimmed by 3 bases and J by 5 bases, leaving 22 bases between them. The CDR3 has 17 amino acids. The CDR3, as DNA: TGTGCCAGCAGTTTCCGGCCGGGGAGGGGGCGATTGGAGACCCAGTACTTC. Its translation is CASSFRPGRGRLETQYF.

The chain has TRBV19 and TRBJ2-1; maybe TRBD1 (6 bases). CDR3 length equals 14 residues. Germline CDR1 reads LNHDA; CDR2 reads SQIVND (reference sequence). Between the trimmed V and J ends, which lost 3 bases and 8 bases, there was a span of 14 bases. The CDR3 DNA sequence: TGTGCCAGTAGTATCTCCCTACAGGGCTATGAGCAGTTCTTC. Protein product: CASSISLQGYEQFF.

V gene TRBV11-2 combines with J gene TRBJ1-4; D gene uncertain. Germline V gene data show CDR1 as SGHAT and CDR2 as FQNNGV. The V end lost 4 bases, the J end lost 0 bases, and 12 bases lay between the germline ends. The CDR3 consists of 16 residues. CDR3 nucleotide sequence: TGTGCCAGCAGCTCCTTCAGCGGGACAACTAATGAAAAACTGTTTTTT. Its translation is CASSSFSGTTNEKLFF.

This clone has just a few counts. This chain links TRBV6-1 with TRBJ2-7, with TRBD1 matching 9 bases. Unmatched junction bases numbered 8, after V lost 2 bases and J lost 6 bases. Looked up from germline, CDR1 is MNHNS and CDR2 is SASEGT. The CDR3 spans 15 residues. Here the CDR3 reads CASSERPGQGSEQYF. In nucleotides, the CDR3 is TGTGCCAGCAGTGAAAGACCGGGACAGGGATCCGAGCAGTACTTC.

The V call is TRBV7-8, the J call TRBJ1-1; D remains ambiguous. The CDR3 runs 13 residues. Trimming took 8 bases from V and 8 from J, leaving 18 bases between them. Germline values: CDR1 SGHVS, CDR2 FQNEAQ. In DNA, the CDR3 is TGTGCCAGCGTCCACCCCTCAGGAACAGAAGCTTTCTTT. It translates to CASVHPSGTEAFF. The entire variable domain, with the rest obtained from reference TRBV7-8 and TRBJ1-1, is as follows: GAGVSQSPRYKVAKRGQDVALRCDPISGHVSLFWYQQALGQGPEFLTYFQNEAQLDKSGLPSDRFFAERPEGSVSTLKIQRTQQEDSAVYLCASVHPSGTEAFFGQGTRLTVV.

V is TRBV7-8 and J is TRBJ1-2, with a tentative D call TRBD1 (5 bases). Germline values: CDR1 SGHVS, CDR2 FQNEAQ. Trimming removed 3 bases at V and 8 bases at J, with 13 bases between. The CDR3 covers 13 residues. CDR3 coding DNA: TGTGCCAGCAGCTTTGGCGGGGGTACGGGCTACACCTTC. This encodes CASSFGGGTGYTF.

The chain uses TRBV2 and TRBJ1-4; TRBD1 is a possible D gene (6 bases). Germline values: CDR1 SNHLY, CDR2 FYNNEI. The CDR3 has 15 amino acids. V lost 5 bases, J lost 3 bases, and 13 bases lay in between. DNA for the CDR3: TGTGCCAGCAGTCGCCAGGGGCAGTCTAATGAAAAACTGTTTTTT. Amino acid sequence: CASSRQGQSNEKLFF.

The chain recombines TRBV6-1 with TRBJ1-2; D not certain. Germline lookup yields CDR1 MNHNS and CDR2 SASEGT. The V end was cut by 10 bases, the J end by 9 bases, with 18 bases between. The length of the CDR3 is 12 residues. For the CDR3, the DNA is TGTGCCATCTACGGCGCGGACGGGCGCTACACCTTC. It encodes CAIYGADGRYTF.

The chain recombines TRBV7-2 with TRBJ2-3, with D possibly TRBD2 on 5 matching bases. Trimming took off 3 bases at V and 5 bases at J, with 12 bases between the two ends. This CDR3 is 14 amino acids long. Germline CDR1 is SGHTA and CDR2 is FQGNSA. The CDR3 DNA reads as TGTGCCAGCAGCTTTTCCAGAGGAGGAGATACGCAGTATTTT. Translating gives CASSFSRGGDTQYF.

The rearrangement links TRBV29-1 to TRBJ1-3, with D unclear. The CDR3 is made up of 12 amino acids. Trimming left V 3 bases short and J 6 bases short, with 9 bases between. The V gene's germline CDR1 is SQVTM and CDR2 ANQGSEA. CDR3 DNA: TGCAGCGTTGAGGCTCTGGAAAACACCATATATTTT. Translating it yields CSVEALENTIYF.

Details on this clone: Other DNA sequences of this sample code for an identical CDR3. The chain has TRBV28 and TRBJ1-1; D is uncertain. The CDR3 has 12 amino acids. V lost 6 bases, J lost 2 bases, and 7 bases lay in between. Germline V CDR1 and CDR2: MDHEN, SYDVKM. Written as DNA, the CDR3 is TGTGCCAGCAGCCCGATTAACACTGAAGCTTTCTTT. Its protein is CASSPINTEAFF.

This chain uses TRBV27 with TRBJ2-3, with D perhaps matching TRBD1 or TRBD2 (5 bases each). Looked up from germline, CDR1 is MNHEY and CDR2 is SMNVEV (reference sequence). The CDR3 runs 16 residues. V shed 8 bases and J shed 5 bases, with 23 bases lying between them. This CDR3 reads CASGHRLPARGDTQYF. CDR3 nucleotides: TGTGCCAGCGGACACAGGTTACCGGCCCGGGGAGATACGCAGTATTTT.

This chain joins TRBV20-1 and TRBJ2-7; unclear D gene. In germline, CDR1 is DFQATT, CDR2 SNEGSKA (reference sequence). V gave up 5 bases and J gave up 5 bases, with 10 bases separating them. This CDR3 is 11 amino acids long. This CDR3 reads CSAPRTHEQYF. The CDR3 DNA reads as TGCAGTGCTCCCCGGACCCACGAGCAGTACTTC.

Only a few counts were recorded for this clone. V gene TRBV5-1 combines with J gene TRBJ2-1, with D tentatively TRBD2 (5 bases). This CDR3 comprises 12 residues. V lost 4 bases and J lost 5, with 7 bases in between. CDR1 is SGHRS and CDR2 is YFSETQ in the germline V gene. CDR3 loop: CASSPTNNEQFF. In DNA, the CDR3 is TGCGCCAGCAGCCCGACTAACAATGAGCAGTTCTTC.

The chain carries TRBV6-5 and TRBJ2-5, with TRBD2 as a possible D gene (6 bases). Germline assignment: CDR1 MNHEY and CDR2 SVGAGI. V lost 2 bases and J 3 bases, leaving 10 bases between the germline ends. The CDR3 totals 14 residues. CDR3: CASSYGEVEETQYF. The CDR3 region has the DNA TGTGCCAGCAGTTACGGGGAGGTGGAAGAGACCCAGTACTTC.

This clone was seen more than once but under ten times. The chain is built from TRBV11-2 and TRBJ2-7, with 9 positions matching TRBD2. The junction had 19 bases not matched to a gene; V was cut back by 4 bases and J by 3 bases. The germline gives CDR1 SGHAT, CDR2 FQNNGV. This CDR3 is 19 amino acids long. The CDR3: CASSSGGGGYGLKNYEQYF. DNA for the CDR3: TGTGCCAGCAGCTCGGGCGGGGGGGGCTACGGACTGAAGAACTACGAGCAGTACTTC.

CDR3 sequence: CASSPYSGETQYF. CDR3 sequence (DNA): TGTGCCAGCAGCCCATACTCAGGAGAGACCCAGTACTTC. V gene TRBV5-4 combines with J gene TRBJ2-5; D gene ambiguous. Germline V CDR1 and CDR2: SGHNT, YYREEE (reference sequence). V was pared by 4 bases and J by 4 bases, with 11 bases between. This CDR3 region has 13 residues.

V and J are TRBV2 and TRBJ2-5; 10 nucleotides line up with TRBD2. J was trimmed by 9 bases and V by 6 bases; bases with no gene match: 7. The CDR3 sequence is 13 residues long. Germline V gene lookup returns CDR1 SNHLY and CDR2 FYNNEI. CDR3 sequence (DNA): TGTGCCAGCAGGGTAGCGGGGGGCCGGCCCCAGTACTTC. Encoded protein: CASRVAGGRPQYF.

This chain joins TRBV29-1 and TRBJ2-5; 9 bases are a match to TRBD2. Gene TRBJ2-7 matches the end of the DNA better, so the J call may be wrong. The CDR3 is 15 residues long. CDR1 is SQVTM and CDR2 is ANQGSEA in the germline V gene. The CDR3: CSVEFRLAGRGEQYF. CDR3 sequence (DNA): TGCAGCGTTGAATTTCGTCTAGCGGGACGGGGCGAGCAGTACTTC.

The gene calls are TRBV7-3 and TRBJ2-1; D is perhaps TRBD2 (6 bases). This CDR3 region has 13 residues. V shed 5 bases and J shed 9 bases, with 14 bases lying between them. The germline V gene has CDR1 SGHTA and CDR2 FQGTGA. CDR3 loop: CASSQRLDSEQFF. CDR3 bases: TGTGCCAGCAGCCAAAGACTAGACAGTGAGCAGTTCTTC.

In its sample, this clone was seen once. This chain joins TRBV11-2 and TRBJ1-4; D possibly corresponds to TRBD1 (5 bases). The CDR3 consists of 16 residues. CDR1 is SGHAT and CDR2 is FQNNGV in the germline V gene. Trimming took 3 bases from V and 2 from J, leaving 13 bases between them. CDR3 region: CASSFLPGRTNEKLFF. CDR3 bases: TGTGCCAGCAGCTTTCTGCCGGGACGGACTAATGAAAAACTGTTTTTT.